This T cell receptor beta chain was retrieved from a study of cytomegalovirus exposure and HLA in healthy donors. In the study overall: Samples from HLA-typed donors yielded around 85 million unique TCRs in an early data release.

As concerns this clone: The target antigen is unknown.

The study ran its PCR with 60 Vbeta and 13 Jbeta primers. Method: immunoSEQ multiplex PCR; TCRdb's copy keeps in-frame clones and lacks some. The sample consists of around 150,000 clones, about 76% of them appearing once. Study findings and constraints: Published work reported that the classifier diagnosed cytomegalovirus status with high specificity and sensitivity. TCR beta sequences reportedly predicted most subjects' HLA-A and HLA-B alleles accurately. Association of a missense DCLRE1C variant with TCR beta V- and J-gene trimming was reported in a later analysis.

The ends were cut back, 1 base at V and 8 bases at J, with 11 bases in the middle. This CDR3 comprises 13 residues. Germline V CDR1 and CDR2: SGHTA, FQGNSA. This chain uses TRBV7-2 with TRBJ2-5, with TRBD2 as a possible D gene (5 bases). The sequencing sample was made of PBMCs. The clonotype was recovered from a female donor in good health and CMV-seronegative. The CDR3 sequence is CASSLERTSTQYF. Written as DNA, the CDR3 is TGTGCCAGCAGCTTAGAGCGGACCTCAACCCAGTACTTC.